The clone carrying this T cell receptor beta chain appeared once. Authors' data handling: For nucleated cells, counts were estimated from reference gene primer amplification. Assay: immunoSEQ multiplex PCR; the TCRdb copy retains only in-frame clones and omits some. V, J and clone size are taken as reported in that table, and D and trimming were inferred from the DNA itself. The sample records about 230,000 clones, 81% being singletons. This entry comes from a study of blood T cell repertoires in COVID-19. Study-wide context: Sites across the United States, Italy and Spain contributed samples from acute and convalescent COVID-19. The analysed material was cDNA or gDNA that came from T cells, B-cell-depleted T cells, or PBMCs.

V gave up 0 bases and J gave up 5 bases, with 13 bases separating them. The CDR3 sequence is 15 residues long. CDR1 and CDR2 (germline): LNHNV, YYDKDF (reference sequence). The sequenced sample consisted of peripheral blood. The chain is built from TRBV15 and TRBJ2-5; D possibly corresponds to TRBD1 (6 bases). The sequence was obtained from a woman of 80 years or more with acute or convalescent COVID-19. The chain's CDR3 is CATSREDDRRETQYF. DNA of the CDR3: TGTGCCACCAGCAGAGAGGACGACAGGCGGGAGACCCAGTACTTC.